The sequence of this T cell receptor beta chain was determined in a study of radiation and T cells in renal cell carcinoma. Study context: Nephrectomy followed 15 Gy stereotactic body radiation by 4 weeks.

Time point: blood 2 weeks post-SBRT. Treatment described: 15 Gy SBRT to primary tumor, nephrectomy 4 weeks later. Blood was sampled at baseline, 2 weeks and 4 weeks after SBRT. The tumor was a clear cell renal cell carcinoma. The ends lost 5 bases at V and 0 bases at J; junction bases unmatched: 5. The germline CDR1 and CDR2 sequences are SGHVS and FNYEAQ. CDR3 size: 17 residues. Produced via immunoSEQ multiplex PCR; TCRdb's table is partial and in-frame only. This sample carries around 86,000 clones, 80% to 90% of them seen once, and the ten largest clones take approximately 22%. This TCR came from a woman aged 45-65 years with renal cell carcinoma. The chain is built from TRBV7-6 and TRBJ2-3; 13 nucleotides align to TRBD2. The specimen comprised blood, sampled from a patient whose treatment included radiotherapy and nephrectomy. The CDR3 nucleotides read TGTGCCAGCAGCCCCGGGACTAGCGGGACTAGCACAGATACGCAGTATTTT. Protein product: CASSPGTSGTSTDTQYF.